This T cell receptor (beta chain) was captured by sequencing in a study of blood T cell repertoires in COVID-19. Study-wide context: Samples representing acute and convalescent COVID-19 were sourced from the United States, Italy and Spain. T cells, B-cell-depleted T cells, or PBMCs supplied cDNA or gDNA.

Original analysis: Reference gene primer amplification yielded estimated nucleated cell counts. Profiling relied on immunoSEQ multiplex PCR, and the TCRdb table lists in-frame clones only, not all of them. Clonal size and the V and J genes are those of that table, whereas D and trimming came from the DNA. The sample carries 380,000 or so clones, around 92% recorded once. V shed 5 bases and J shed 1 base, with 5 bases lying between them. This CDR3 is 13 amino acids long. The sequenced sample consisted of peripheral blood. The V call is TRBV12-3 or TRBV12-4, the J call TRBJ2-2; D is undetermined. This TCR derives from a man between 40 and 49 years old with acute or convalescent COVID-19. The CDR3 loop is CASSLGNTGELFF. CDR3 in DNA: TGTGCCAGCAGTCTCGGGAACACCGGGGAGCTGTTTTTT.